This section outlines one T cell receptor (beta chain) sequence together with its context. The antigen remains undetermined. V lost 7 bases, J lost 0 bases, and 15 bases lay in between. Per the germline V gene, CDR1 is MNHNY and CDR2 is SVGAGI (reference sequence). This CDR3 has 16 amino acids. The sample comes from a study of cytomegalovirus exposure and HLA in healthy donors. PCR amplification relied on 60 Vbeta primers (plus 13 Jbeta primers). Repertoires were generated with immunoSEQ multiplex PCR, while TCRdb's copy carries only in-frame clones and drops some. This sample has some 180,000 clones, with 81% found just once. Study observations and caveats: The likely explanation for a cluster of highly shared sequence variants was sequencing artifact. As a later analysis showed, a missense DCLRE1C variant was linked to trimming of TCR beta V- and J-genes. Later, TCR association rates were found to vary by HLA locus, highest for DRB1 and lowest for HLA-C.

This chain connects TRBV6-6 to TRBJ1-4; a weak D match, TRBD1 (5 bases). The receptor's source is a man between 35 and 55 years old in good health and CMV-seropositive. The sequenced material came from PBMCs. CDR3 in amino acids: CASTHGGTATNEKLFF. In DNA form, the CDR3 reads TGTGCCAGCACCCACGGGGGGACCGCAACTAATGAAAAACTGTTTTTT.